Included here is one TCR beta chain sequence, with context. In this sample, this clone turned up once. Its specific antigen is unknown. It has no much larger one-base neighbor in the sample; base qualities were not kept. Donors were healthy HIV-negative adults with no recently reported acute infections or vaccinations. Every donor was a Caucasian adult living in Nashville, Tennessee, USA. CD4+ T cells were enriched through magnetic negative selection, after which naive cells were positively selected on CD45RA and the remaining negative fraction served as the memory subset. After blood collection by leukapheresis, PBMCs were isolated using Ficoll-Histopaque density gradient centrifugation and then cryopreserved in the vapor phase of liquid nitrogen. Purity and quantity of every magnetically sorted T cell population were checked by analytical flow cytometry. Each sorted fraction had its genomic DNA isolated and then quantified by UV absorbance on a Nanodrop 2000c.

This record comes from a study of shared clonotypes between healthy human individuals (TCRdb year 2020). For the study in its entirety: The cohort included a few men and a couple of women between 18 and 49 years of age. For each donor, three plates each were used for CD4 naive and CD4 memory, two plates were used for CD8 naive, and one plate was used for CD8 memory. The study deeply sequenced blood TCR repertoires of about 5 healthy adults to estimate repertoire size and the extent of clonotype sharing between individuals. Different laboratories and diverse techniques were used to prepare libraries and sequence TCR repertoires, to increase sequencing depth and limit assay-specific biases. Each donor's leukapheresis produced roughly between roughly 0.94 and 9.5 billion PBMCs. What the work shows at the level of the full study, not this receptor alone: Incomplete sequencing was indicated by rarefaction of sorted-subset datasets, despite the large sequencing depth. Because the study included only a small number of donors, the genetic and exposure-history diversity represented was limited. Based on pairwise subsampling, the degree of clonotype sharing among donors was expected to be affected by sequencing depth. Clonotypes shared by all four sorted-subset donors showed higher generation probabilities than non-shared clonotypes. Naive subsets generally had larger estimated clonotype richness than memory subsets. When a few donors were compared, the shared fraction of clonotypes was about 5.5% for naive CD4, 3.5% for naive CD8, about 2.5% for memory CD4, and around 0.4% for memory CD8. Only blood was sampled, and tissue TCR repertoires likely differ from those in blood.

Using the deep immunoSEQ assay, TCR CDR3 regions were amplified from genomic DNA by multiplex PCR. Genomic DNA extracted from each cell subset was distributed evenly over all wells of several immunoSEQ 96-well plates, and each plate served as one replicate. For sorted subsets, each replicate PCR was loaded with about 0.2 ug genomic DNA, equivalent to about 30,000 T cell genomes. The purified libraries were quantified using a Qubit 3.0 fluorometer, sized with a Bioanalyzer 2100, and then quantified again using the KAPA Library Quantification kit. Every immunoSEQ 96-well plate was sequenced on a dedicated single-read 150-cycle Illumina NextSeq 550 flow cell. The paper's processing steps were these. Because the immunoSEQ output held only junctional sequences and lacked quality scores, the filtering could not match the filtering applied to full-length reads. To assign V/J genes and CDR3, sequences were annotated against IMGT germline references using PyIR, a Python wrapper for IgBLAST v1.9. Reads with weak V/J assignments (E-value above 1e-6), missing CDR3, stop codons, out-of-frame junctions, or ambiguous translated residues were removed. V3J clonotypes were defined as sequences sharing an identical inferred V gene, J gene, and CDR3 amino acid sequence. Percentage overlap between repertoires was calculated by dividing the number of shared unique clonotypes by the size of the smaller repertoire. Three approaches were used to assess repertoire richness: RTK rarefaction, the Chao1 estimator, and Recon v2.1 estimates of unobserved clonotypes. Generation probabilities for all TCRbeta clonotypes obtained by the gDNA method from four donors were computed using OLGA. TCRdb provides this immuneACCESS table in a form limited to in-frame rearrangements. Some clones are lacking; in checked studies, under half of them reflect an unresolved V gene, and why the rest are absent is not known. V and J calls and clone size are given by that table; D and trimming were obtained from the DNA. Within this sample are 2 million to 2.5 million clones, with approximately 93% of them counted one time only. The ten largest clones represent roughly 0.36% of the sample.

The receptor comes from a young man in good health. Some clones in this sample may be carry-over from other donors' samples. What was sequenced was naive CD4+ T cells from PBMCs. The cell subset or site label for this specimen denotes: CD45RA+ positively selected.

The nucleotide sequence is given as TGTGCCTGGAGTAAAGGGGGCAACACCGGGGAGCTGTTTTTT. It is translated as CAWSKGGNTGELFF. The rearranged chain carries TRBV30 and TRBJ2-2; the junction holds 7 bases that match TRBD1. The germline V gene (reference sequence) sets CDR1 to GTSNPN and CDR2 to SVGIG. There are 14 amino acids in the CDR3, from cysteine to phenylalanine inclusive. The CDR3 DNA has 42 bases and is translated from base 1. V loses 2 bases at its end and J loses 2 bases; junction bases beyond the gene matches: 2.